This TCR beta chain was found in a study of cytomegalovirus exposure and HLA in healthy donors. The PCR employed 60 Vbeta primers together with 13 Jbeta primers. Profiling relied on immunoSEQ multiplex PCR, and the TCRdb table lists in-frame clones only, not all of them. The table lists some 88,000 clones, less than 65% of them singletons, with about 6.7% in the top ten. With V trimmed by 0 bases and J by 8 bases, 6 bases remained unmatched. Per the germline V gene, CDR1 is LNHNV and CDR2 is YYDKDF (reference sequence). The CDR3 has 15 residues. The genes are TRBV15 and TRBJ1-4; TRBD1 matches 7 bases. Material for sequencing was PBMCs. The sequence was collected from a woman in her 30s in good health and CMV-seronegative. CDR3 sequence: CATSRDRQGKEKLFF. CDR3 sequence (DNA): TGTGCCACCAGCAGAGATCGACAGGGCAAAGAAAAACTGTTTTTT.